These T cell receptor beta chains were read from a single sample in a study of PD-1 blockade in classical Hodgkin lymphoma. Profiling relied on immunoSEQ multiplex PCR, and the TCRdb table lists in-frame clones only, not all of them. The sample lists some 60,000 clones; over 75% were seen once. The material was peripheral blood mononuclear cells (PBMCs), obtained at baseline. These receptors were taken from a human donor with classical Hodgkin lymphoma. CDR3s include the opening cysteine and the closing phenylalanine or tryptophan. A D gene is named only where the DNA matches it firmly.

d_call: NA; v_call: TRBV5-4; j_call: TRBJ2-2; cdr3_nt: TGTGCCAGCAGCCTGGACTGGAAGAAACCCGGGGAGCTGTTTTTT; cdr3_aa: CASSLDWKKPGELFF
d_call: TRBD2; v_call: TRBV7-9; j_call: TRBJ2-3; cdr3_nt: TGTGCCAGCAGCTTTCTAGCGGGGGTCACAGATACGCAGTATTTT; cdr3_aa: CASSFLAGVTDTQYF
d_call: NA; v_call: TRBV6-1; j_call: TRBJ1-5; cdr3_nt: TGTGCCAGCAGTGCCCGGACTAGCAATCAGCCCCAGCATTTT; cdr3_aa: CASSARTSNQPQHF
d_call: TRBD2; v_call: TRBV27; j_call: TRBJ2-5; cdr3_nt: TGTGCCAGCACTAGAAGGGCGGGGGTTGGAGAGACCCAGTACTTC; cdr3_aa: CASTRRAGVGETQYF
d_call: NA; v_call: TRBV6-1; j_call: TRBJ2-2; cdr3_nt: TGTGCCAGCAAGGCCGGGGGAAACACCGGGGAGCTGTTTTTT; cdr3_aa: CASKAGGNTGELFF
d_call: NA; v_call: TRBV25-1; j_call: TRBJ1-2; cdr3_nt: TGTGCCAGCAGTGAAGGCGGACACTATGGCTACACCTTC; cdr3_aa: CASSEGGHYGYTF
d_call: TRBD1; v_call: TRBV19; j_call: TRBJ1-2; cdr3_nt: TGTGCCAGTAGTAGGTGGGACAGCCCTAACTATGGCTACACCTTC; cdr3_aa: CASSRWDSPNYGYTF
d_call: TRBD1; v_call: TRBV6-6; j_call: TRBJ1-5; cdr3_nt: TGTGCCAGCAGTTACGGTGGACAGGAGAGCAATCAGCCCCAGCATTTT; cdr3_aa: CASSYGGQESNQPQHF
d_call: NA; v_call: TRBV5-1; j_call: TRBJ2-1; cdr3_nt: TGCGCCAGCAGCTTGGCCGAGGGGGTTCTTAGCGATGAGCAGTTCTTC; cdr3_aa: CASSLAEGVLSDEQFF
d_call: TRBD1; v_call: TRBV6-5; j_call: TRBJ2-2; cdr3_nt: TGTGCCAGCAGCCGACAGGGGGCGAACACCGGGGAGCTGTTTTTT; cdr3_aa: CASSRQGANTGELFF
d_call: NA; v_call: TRBV10-3; j_call: TRBJ2-2; cdr3_nt: TGTGCCATCAGTGACAGGGAACCCGGGGAGCTGTTTTTT; cdr3_aa: CAISDREPGELFF
d_call: TRBD1; v_call: TRBV19; j_call: TRBJ1-6; cdr3_nt: TGTGCCAGTAGTATACGCCGAACAGGGGCCCACTCCTATAATTCACCCCTCCACTTT; cdr3_aa: CASSIRRTGAHSYNSPLHF
d_call: NA; v_call: TRBV6-6; j_call: TRBJ1-1; cdr3_nt: TGTGCCAGCGGGGGTGAAGCTTTCTTT; cdr3_aa: CASGGEAFF
d_call: NA; v_call: TRBV18; j_call: TRBJ1-4; cdr3_nt: TGTGCCAGCTCGTATTGGACGGAAACAACTAATGAAAAACTGTTTTTT; cdr3_aa: CASSYWTETTNEKLFF
d_call: NA; v_call: TRBV30; j_call: TRBJ1-2; cdr3_nt: TGTGCCTGGAGTGCCCTGGGGGGCGGCTATGGCTACACCTTC; cdr3_aa: CAWSALGGGYGYTF
d_call: NA; v_call: TRBV6-1; j_call: TRBJ1-2; cdr3_nt: TGTGCCAGCAGTGAATTCGACGACAGCCACTATGGCTACACCTTC; cdr3_aa: CASSEFDDSHYGYTF
d_call: TRBD2; v_call: TRBV29-1; j_call: TRBJ2-5; cdr3_nt: TGCAGCGCGGGACTAGCGGCCCGCCAAGAGACCCAGTACTTC; cdr3_aa: CSAGLAARQETQYF
d_call: TRBD1; v_call: TRBV6-5; j_call: TRBJ1-1; cdr3_nt: TGTGCCAGCAGTCGAGAGACAGGGCAGGATGAAGCTTTCTTT; cdr3_aa: CASSRETGQDEAFF
d_call: NA; v_call: TRBV27; j_call: TRBJ1-1; cdr3_nt: TGTGCCAGCAGCTTTGGCGGGGCAGTCGAAGGAGCTTTCTTT; cdr3_aa: CASSFGGAVEGAFF
d_call: NA; v_call: TRBV30; j_call: TRBJ1-2; cdr3_nt: TGTGCTTTTCGGGCCACTATGAGCTACACCTTC; cdr3_aa: CAFRATMSYTF